Below, 23 T cell receptor beta chains from the same sample are listed, as sequenced in a study of T cells after yellow fever vaccination. TCRdb called the 5' RACE reads again in MiXCR, with one record for every CDR3 protein. Of roughly 250,000 distinct CDR3 sequences in the sample, approximately 12% were seen once. The material sequenced was CD4+ T cells sorted from PBMCs, taken 45 days after the yellow fever booster vaccination. The receptor set was obtained from a young man who received the YFV17D yellow fever vaccine.

The chain links TRBV30 to TRBJ2-7; D gene unclear. There are 12 residues in the CDR3. Germline V gene lookup returns CDR1 GTSNPN and CDR2 SVGIG (reference sequence). Trimming shortened V by 2 bases and J by 2 bases, and 7 bases separated the two germline ends. Written as DNA, the CDR3 is TGTGCCTGGAGTATATCCGCCTACGAGCAGTACTTC. Translated, it gives CAWSISAYEQYF.

This clonotype has more than one count but fewer than ten. The genes are TRBV7-2 and TRBJ1-5; 7 bases align to TRBD1. Unmatched junction bases numbered 4, after V lost 3 bases and J lost 5 bases. The CDR3 covers 14 residues. CDR1 SGHTA and CDR2 FQGNSA come from the germline V gene. The CDR3 here is CASSFHRGDQPQHF. CDR3 bases: TGTGCCAGCAGCTTCCACAGGGGTGATCAGCCCCAGCATTTT.

This clonotype was detected a few times. The chain combines TRBV20-1 with TRBJ2-7; 7 positions agree with TRBD2. CDR1 and CDR2 (germline): DFQATT, SNEGSKA (reference sequence). The CDR3 runs to 11 residues. With 7 bases clipped from V and 4 bases from J, the junction kept 4 bases outside the gene matches. The CDR3 here is CSVARGYEQYF. CDR3 DNA: TGCAGTGTTGCGCGGGGGTACGAGCAGTACTTC.

V usage is TRBV5-1 and J usage is TRBJ2-1; D remains ambiguous. Germline V gene data show CDR1 as SGHRS and CDR2 as YFSETQ. This CDR3 has 13 residues. V lost 6 bases and J lost 5, with 12 bases in between. CDR3 DNA: TGCGCCAGCAACCAAGGGCTGGACAATGAGCAGTTCTTC. This sequence encodes CASNQGLDNEQFF.

This clonotype was detected a few times. The chain uses TRBV29-1 and TRBJ2-2; D is ambiguous. The germline V and J ends were trimmed by 4 bases and 6 bases, with 6 bases remaining between them. The length of the CDR3 is 11 residues. Germline V gene lookup returns CDR1 SQVTM and CDR2 ANQGSEA. The CDR3 is CSVASAGELFF. In DNA, the CDR3 is TGCAGCGTTGCCAGTGCCGGGGAGCTGTTTTTT.

This rearrangement joins TRBV20-1 to TRBJ1-1, with D unclear. Trimming took off 3 bases at V and 0 bases at J, with 11 bases between the two ends. From germline, CDR1 is DFQATT and CDR2 SNEGSKA (reference sequence). The CDR3 has 14 amino acids. In DNA form, the CDR3 reads TGCAGTGCTAGTCGGGCAGGCTTGAACACTGAAGCTTTCTTT. It encodes CSASRAGLNTEAFF.

Of note for this clonotype: A much larger clonotype is one base distant, so this may be a read error. The chain uses TRBV18 and TRBJ2-2, with 12 positions matching TRBD2. In germline, CDR1 is KGHSH, CDR2 LQKENI. The CDR3 spans 17 residues. The CDR3 nucleotides read TGTGCCAGCTCACCAGCAGGACTAGCGGGAAACACCGTGGAGCTGTTTTTT. This gives the protein CASSPAGLAGNTVELFF.

The rearrangement links TRBV20-1 to TRBJ2-5; D not certain. This CDR3 contains 13 residues. Trimming left V 3 bases short and J 10 bases short, with 18 bases between. Germline V gene sequence: CDR1 DFQATT, CDR2 SNEGSKA (reference sequence). The CDR3 region is CSASVDISWDQYF. CDR3 DNA: TGCAGTGCTAGTGTGGATATTTCCTGGGACCAGTACTTC.

This clonotype was observed many times. The genes are TRBV5-1 and TRBJ2-2, with 7 positions matching TRBD1. V lost 7 bases, J lost 5 bases, and 11 bases stayed unmatched. The CDR3 has 15 amino acids. Germline assignment: CDR1 SGHRS and CDR2 YFSETQ. DNA of the CDR3: TGCGCCAGCTTCCTCGGACAGGAGAAAACCGGGGAGCTGTTTTTT. This codes for CASFLGQEKTGELFF.

This clonotype turned up a few times. The V call is TRBV20-1, the J call TRBJ1-2; D is ambiguous. The V end lost 5 bases, the J end lost 2 bases, and 12 bases lay between the germline ends. CDR1 and CDR2 from the germline V gene are DFQATT and SNEGSKA (reference sequence). This CDR3 comprises 13 residues. The CDR3 nucleotides are TGCAGTGCTGCCCAACACGTAAACTATGGCTACACCTTC. This codes for CSAAQHVNYGYTF.

The J gene is TRBJ2-3, the V gene TRBV28; the match to TRBD1 covers 7 bases. Per the germline V gene, CDR1 is MDHEN and CDR2 is SYDVKM. The junction had 6 bases not matched to a gene; V was cut back by 4 bases and J by 2 bases. CDR3 size: 15 residues. This chain's CDR3 is CASSSPGTDTDTQYF. CDR3 in DNA: TGTGCCAGCAGTTCACCCGGGACAGACACAGATACGCAGTATTTT.

This chain links TRBV2 with TRBJ1-1, with a possible D match to TRBD1 (6 bases). Germline V gives CDR1 SNHLY, CDR2 FYNNEI. V was pared by 7 bases and J by 0 bases, with 12 bases between. The CDR3 spans 14 residues. CDR3 DNA sequence: TGTGCCAGCATCCTCACAGGGCTGAACACTGAAGCTTTCTTT. Translated, it gives CASILTGLNTEAFF.

This clonotype was observed a handful of times. The chain combines TRBV4-3 with TRBJ2-3, with 8 bases lining up with TRBD2. CDR1 is LGHNA, CDR2 YSLEER, per germline. This CDR3 is 15 amino acids long. V gave up 4 bases and J gave up 1 base; unmatched junction bases: 4. CDR3 bases: TGCGCCAGCAGCCGGCGAGCGGGGGGCACAGATACGCAGTATTTT. Translating gives CASSRRAGGTDTQYF.

J is TRBJ2-1 and V is TRBV6-2 or TRBV6-3; no clear D gene. Trimming took 4 bases from V and 0 from J, leaving 10 bases between them. The CDR3 has 15 residues. The germline CDR1 and CDR2 sequences are MNHEY and SVGEGT. For the CDR3, the DNA is TGTGCCAGCAGTTCGGCAGCAAACTCCTACAATGAGCAGTTCTTC. Translation: CASSSAANSYNEQFF.

The rearrangement links TRBV7-9 to TRBJ2-1, with D possibly TRBD2 on 5 matching bases. Trimming took 6 bases from V and 6 from J, leaving 15 bases between them. Germline V lookup: CDR1 SEHNR, CDR2 FQNEAQ (reference sequence). This CDR3 contains 14 residues. The CDR3 protein is CASRGWGAGNEQFF. CDR3 in DNA: TGTGCCAGCAGGGGATGGGGAGCAGGCAATGAGCAGTTCTTC.

The rearrangement links TRBV7-8 to TRBJ2-7; D may be TRBD2 (5 bases). The CDR3 consists of 14 residues. V dropped 3 bases and J dropped 0 bases, with 9 bases sitting between them. Germline values: CDR1 SGHVS, CDR2 FQNEAQ. CDR3 coding DNA: TGTGCCAGCAGCTTGAGAGCGGTCTCCTACGAGCAGTACTTC. Translation gives CASSLRAVSYEQYF.

The chain employs TRBV20-1 and TRBJ2-5; the D is unclear. The V end was cut by 0 bases, the J end by 7 bases, with 12 bases between. CDR1 and CDR2 (germline): DFQATT, SNEGSKA (reference sequence). The CDR3 sequence is 13 residues long. Here the CDR3 reads CSARDTAPATQYF. As DNA, the CDR3 is TGCAGTGCTAGAGATACAGCCCCCGCGACCCAGTACTTC.

Written as DNA, the CDR3 is TGCAGTGCTACTTTCGGGACTACTTACGAGCAGTACTTC. It specifies CSATFGTTYEQYF. The chain links TRBV20-1 to TRBJ2-7, with 7 positions matching TRBD2. This CDR3 is built from 13 residues. The V gene end was trimmed by 4 bases and the J gene end by 4 bases; junction bases not matched to a gene: 7. Germline CDR1 DFQATT, CDR2 SNEGSKA (reference sequence).

V and J are TRBV29-1 and TRBJ2-7; the D gene is possibly TRBD2 (5 bases). V gave up 4 bases and J gave up 3 bases, with 10 bases separating them. CDR1 is SQVTM, CDR2 ANQGSEA, per germline. The CDR3 covers 12 residues. CDR3 nucleotides: TGCAGCGTTGCCCCTAGCTACTACGAGCAGTACTTC. This sequence encodes CSVAPSYYEQYF.

This clonotype has only a few counts. V is TRBV6-5 and J is TRBJ2-7; a possible D gene is TRBD2 (6 bases). This CDR3 has 13 residues. Trimming took off 10 bases at V and 3 bases at J, with 16 bases between the two ends. The V gene's germline CDR1 is MNHEY and CDR2 SVGAGI. CDR3: CATLAGWIYEQYF. As DNA, the CDR3 is TGTGCCACCCTGGCGGGGTGGATCTACGAGCAGTACTTC.

This chain joins TRBV7-9 and TRBJ2-5; D might be TRBD2 (6 bases). In germline, CDR1 is SEHNR, CDR2 FQNEAQ (reference sequence). Trimming cost V 5 bases and J 3 bases, with 16 bases left between them. This CDR3 comprises 15 residues. The CDR3 DNA is TGTGCCAGCAGCCTCCAAGCGGGTCTTGAAGAGACCCAGTACTTC. Translating it yields CASSLQAGLEETQYF.

This clonotype was observed a handful of times. The chain links TRBV7-2 to TRBJ2-7; perhaps TRBD2 as D (6 bases). Per the germline V gene, CDR1 is SGHTA and CDR2 is FQGNSA. The CDR3 is 11 residues long. Between the trimmed V and J ends, which lost 5 bases and 6 bases, there was a span of 8 bases. CDR3 sequence: CASSTGLEQYF. The CDR3 DNA is TGTGCCAGCAGCACGGGACTCGAGCAGTACTTC.

The chain employs TRBV7-9 and TRBJ2-5; D remains ambiguous. The germline CDR1 and CDR2 sequences are SEHNR and FQNEAQ (reference sequence). The V and J ends lost 4 bases and 5 bases respectively, with 8 bases between them. The CDR3 covers 12 residues. The CDR3 DNA sequence: TGTGCCAGCAGCTCCGCCGGGGAGACCCAGTACTTC. Translated, it gives CASSSAGETQYF. Based on the CDR3 plus reference TRBV7-9 and TRBJ2-5, the full variable domain is DTGVSQNPRHKITKRGQNVTFRCDPISEHNRLYWYRQTLGQGPEFLTYFQNEAQLEKSRLLSDRFSAERPKGSFSTLEIQRTEQGDSAMYLCASSSAGETQYFGPGTRLLVL.